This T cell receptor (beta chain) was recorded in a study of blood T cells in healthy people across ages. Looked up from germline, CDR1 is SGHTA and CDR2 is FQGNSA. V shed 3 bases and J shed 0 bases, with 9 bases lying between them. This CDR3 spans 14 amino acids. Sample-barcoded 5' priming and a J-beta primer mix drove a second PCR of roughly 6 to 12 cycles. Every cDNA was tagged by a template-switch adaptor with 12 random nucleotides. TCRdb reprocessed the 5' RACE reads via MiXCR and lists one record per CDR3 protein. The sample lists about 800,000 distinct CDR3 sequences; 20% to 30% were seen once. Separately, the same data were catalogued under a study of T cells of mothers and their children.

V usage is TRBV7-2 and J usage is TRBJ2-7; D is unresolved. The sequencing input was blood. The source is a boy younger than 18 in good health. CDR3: CASSFRRGSYEQYF. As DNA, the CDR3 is TGTGCCAGCAGCTTTCGGCGCGGCTCCTACGAGCAGTACTTC.